This T cell receptor beta chain stems from a study of early T cells in non-severe SARS-CoV-2 infection. The CDR3 has 14 residues. The V end lost 2 bases, the J end lost 2 bases, and 8 bases lay between the germline ends. The V gene's germline CDR1 is SGHRS and CDR2 YFSETQ. TCRdb re-called the 5' RACE reads with MiXCR, one entry per CDR3 protein. The sample lists tens of thousands of distinct CDR3 sequences; approximately 12% were seen once. Sequencing input: whole blood. The rearrangement joins TRBV5-1 to TRBJ2-1; the D is unclear. This TCR was sampled from an adult who was a healthcare worker with PCR-confirmed SARS-CoV-2 infection or an uninfected control (not recorded which). DNA for the CDR3: TGCGCCAGCAGCTTCGGAAACACCTACAATGAGCAGTTCTTC. It codes for CASSFGNTYNEQFF.